This entry lists 23 T cell receptor beta chains sequenced from one sample in a study of CD8 T cells in Susac syndrome. Reverse transcription used roughly 0.5 to 1 ug RNA and random hexamers. A single record per CDR3 protein comes from TCRdb applying MiXCR to the immunoSEQ multiplex PCR reads. The sample lists about 150,000 distinct CDR3 sequences; roughly 96% were seen once. The sequenced sample was CD4+ T cells from PBMCs. All receptors come from a human donor with Susac syndrome.

The chain employs TRBV29-1 and TRBJ1-2, with D possibly TRBD1 on 5 matching bases. The germline V gene has CDR1 SQVTM and CDR2 ANQGSEA. Deletions cut 8 bases from V and 3 bases from J, with 31 bases between. The CDR3 is 18 amino acids. The CDR3 here is CSFIRAVGAGALDYGYTF. For the CDR3, the DNA is TGCAGCTTTATCCGTGCAGTAGGGGCCGGGGCTTTAGACTATGGCTACACCTTC.

This chain uses TRBV9 with TRBJ2-5; D is uncertain. The germline V gene has CDR1 SGDLS and CDR2 YYNGEE. The V gene lost 0 bases and the J gene lost 5 bases, with 17 bases spanning the gap. The CDR3 extends over 16 amino acids. The DNA of the CDR3 is TGTGCCAGCAGCGTAGGCCCCTCGGTTGGGCCTGAGACCCAGTACTTC. It translates to CASSVGPSVGPETQYF.

This sequence joins TRBV12-3 or TRBV12-4 and TRBJ1-5; possible D gene TRBD1, 6 bases. V was clipped by 5 bases and J by 6 bases, with 20 bases between them. CDR3 length equals 16 residues. CDR3 residues: CASSPRPGALGQPQHF. The CDR3 DNA reads as TGTGCCAGCAGTCCCCGTCCGGGGGCATTGGGTCAGCCCCAGCATTTT.

The V and J genes are TRBV7-8 and TRBJ1-2, with 10 bases fitting TRBD1. The CDR3 is 15 amino acids. CDR1 and CDR2 (germline): SGHVS, FQNEAQ. Germline trimming cut 5 bases from V and 4 bases from J; bases unmatched to any gene: 7. Here the CDR3 DNA reads TGTGCCAGCAGCCCCGGGACAGGGGCCCCCTATGGCTACACCTTC. Residues: CASSPGTGAPYGYTF. Using reference TRBV7-8 and TRBJ1-2 for the parts outside the CDR3, the full variable domain is GAGVSQSPRYKVAKRGQDVALRCDPISGHVSLFWYQQALGQGPEFLTYFQNEAQLDKSGLPSDRFFAERPEGSVSTLKIQRTQQEDSAVYLCASSPGTGAPYGYTFGSGTRLTVV.

This clonotype was picked up one time. The CDR3 nucleotides read TGCAGTGCTCTCGGGGGCCGGTACGGGGAGCTGTTTTTT. It is translated as CSALGGRYGELFF. This chain links TRBV20-1 with TRBJ2-2; tentatively, D is TRBD1 or TRBD2 (6 bases each). The CDR3 covers 13 residues. The germline V gene has CDR1 DFQATT and CDR2 SNEGSKA (reference sequence). V gave up 5 bases and J gave up 7 bases, with 14 bases separating them.

The chain recombines TRBV20-1 with TRBJ2-1; D call uncertain. The ends were cut back, 3 bases at V and 2 bases at J, with 14 bases in the middle. From germline, CDR1 is DFQATT and CDR2 SNEGSKA (reference sequence). This CDR3 is built from 15 residues. The CDR3 here is CSARPLTTPYNEQFF. As DNA, the CDR3 is TGCAGTGCTAGGCCCTTAACGACACCCTACAATGAGCAGTTCTTC.

J is TRBJ1-2 and V is TRBV20-1; D gene unclear. Germline CDR1 reads DFQATT; CDR2 reads SNEGSKA (reference sequence). The CDR3 runs 13 residues. The ends were cut back, 1 base at V and 8 bases at J, with 14 bases in the middle. The CDR3 bases are TGCAGTGCTAGAGCCAGTTCCCTCTGGGGCTACACCTTC. Residues: CSARASSLWGYTF.

The chain recombines TRBV5-4 with TRBJ1-4; D possibly corresponds to TRBD1 (5 bases). Trimming shortened V by 4 bases and J by 1 base, and 11 bases separated the two germline ends. This CDR3 comprises 15 residues. In germline, CDR1 is SGHNT, CDR2 YYREEE (reference sequence). CDR3 DNA sequence: TGTGCCAGCAGCCCCGCTGGGGGAACTAATGAAAAACTGTTTTTT. Translating gives CASSPAGGTNEKLFF.

The chain combines TRBV12-3 or TRBV12-4 with TRBJ2-3; tentatively, D is TRBD2 (6 bases). The ends were cut back, 5 bases at V and 4 bases at J, with 22 bases in the middle. This CDR3 has 17 residues. The CDR3 sequence is CASSLPRNGGRSDTQYF. As DNA, the CDR3 is TGTGCCAGCAGTCTCCCCCGTAACGGGGGAAGGTCAGATACGCAGTATTTT.

In this sample, this clonotype turned up a few times. V is TRBV13 and J is TRBJ1-4, with D hard to call. From germline, CDR1 is PRHDT and CDR2 FYEKMQ (reference sequence). Trimming pared 4 bases from V and 7 bases from J, leaving 7 bases between. This CDR3 spans 12 amino acids. CDR3: CASSSPGEKLFF. In nucleotides, the CDR3 is TGTGCCAGCAGCTCCCCTGGTGAAAAACTGTTTTTT. Complete variable domain (other parts from reference TRBV13 and TRBJ1-4): AAGVIQSPRHLIKEKRETATLKCYPIPRHDTVYWYQQGPGQDPQFLISFYEKMQSDKGSIPDRFSAQQFSDYHSELNMSSLELGDSALYFCASSSPGEKLFFGSGTQLSVL.

This rearrangement joins TRBV18 to TRBJ2-1, with D perhaps TRBD2 (6 bases). Germline V CDR1 and CDR2: KGHSH, LQKENI. This CDR3 has 17 residues. The V end lost 0 bases, the J end lost 5 bases, and 17 bases lay between the germline ends. CDR3 protein: CASSPPAAGSLHNEQFF. CDR3 coding DNA: TGTGCCAGCTCACCACCGGCAGCGGGTTCACTCCACAATGAGCAGTTCTTC.

V gene TRBV15 combines with J gene TRBJ1-2, with a possible D match to TRBD1 (5 bases). The CDR3 runs 15 residues. Germline V gene lookup returns CDR1 LNHNV and CDR2 YYDKDF (reference sequence). V lost 6 bases, J lost 5 bases, and 19 bases lay in between. The CDR3 region is CATRAGVGPEYGYTF. For the CDR3, the DNA is TGTGCCACCAGGGCAGGTGTGGGACCGGAGTATGGCTACACCTTC.

The V call is TRBV15, the J call TRBJ2-5, with TRBD1 matching over 9 bases. CDR3 length equals 15 residues. Germline assignment: CDR1 LNHNV and CDR2 YYDKDF (reference sequence). V was clipped by 1 base and J by 1 base; unmatched bases: 1. The CDR3: CATSRGDRAQETQYF. Here the CDR3 DNA reads TGTGCCACCAGCAGAGGGGACAGGGCCCAAGAGACCCAGTACTTC. Looking up the rest from reference TRBV15 and TRBJ2-5 gives the full variable domain: DAMVIQNPRYQVTQFGKPVTLSCSQTLNHNVMYWYQQKSSQAPKLLFHYYDKDFNNEADTPDNFQSRRPNTSFCFLDIRSPGLGDTAMYLCATSRGDRAQETQYFGPGTRLLVL.

With respect to this clonotype: One junction end does not reproduce the germline sequence, and a read error may be involved. The chain has TRBV20-1 and TRBJ1-2; D perhaps matches TRBD1 (5 bases). The germline gives CDR1 DFQATT, CDR2 SNEGSKA (reference sequence). This CDR3 is 10 amino acids long. The CDR3, as DNA: TGCAGTGCTAGGTTCAGAGAGGGGTACTTC. Translation: CSARFREGYF.

This clonotype was picked up one time. This CDR3 reads CASSQDLAGTSYEQYF. Here the CDR3 DNA reads TGCGCCAGCAGCCAAGATTTAGCAGGGACCTCCTACGAGCAGTACTTC. J is TRBJ2-7 and V is TRBV4-3; D tentatively reads TRBD1 or TRBD2 (5 bases each). Germline CDR1 reads LGHNA; CDR2 reads YSLEER. V dropped 0 bases and J dropped 0 bases, with 12 bases sitting between them. The CDR3 is 16 residues long.

V is TRBV20-1 and J is TRBJ1-6, with a possible D match to TRBD1 (5 bases). Germline CDR1 is DFQATT and CDR2 is SNEGSKA (reference sequence). CDR3 length: 14 amino acids. V was cut by 5 bases and J by 3 bases, with 11 bases left in between. The CDR3 DNA is TGCAGTGCTTCCCGGGACGACTATAATTCACCCCTCCACTTT. Translating it yields CSASRDDYNSPLHF.

The V gene is TRBV7-6, the J gene TRBJ2-2, with 7 bases lining up with TRBD2. V shed 5 bases and J 7 bases; nucleotides not matched to a gene: 16. The CDR3 is 17 residues long. Germline V gene lookup returns CDR1 SGHVS and CDR2 FNYEAQ. This CDR3 is CASSRRGRGVDNGELFF. CDR3 nucleotides: TGTGCCAGCAGCCGACGAGGGAGGGGAGTTGATAACGGGGAGCTGTTTTTT.

The chain combines TRBV3-1 with TRBJ2-4; a possible D gene is TRBD2 (6 bases). The V and J ends lost 9 bases and 0 bases respectively, with 12 bases between them. The CDR3 covers 14 residues. The V gene's germline CDR1 is LGHDT and CDR2 YNNKEL (reference sequence). CDR3 amino acids: CASRLGGAKNIQYF. CDR3 in DNA: TGTGCCAGTCGGCTGGGGGGAGCCAAAAACATTCAGTACTTC.

The gene calls are TRBV2 and TRBJ2-5; D uncertain. Trimming pared 0 bases from V and 5 bases from J, leaving 7 bases between. CDR1 and CDR2 (germline): SNHLY, FYNNEI. The CDR3 is 13 amino acids. In DNA form, the CDR3 reads TGTGCCAGCAGTGAAGCGCTTTTTGAGACCCAGTACTTC. Its protein product is CASSEALFETQYF.

The chain joins TRBV29-1 to TRBJ1-1; D is uncertain. The CDR3 extends over 13 amino acids. CDR1 SQVTM and CDR2 ANQGSEA come from the germline V gene. Trimming stripped 6 bases from V and 5 bases from J, with 16 bases between. The CDR3 DNA is TGCAGCGTGCAAGAGGCAGTGAGAACTGAAGCTTTCTTT. As protein: CSVQEAVRTEAFF.

The rearrangement uses TRBV5-1 and TRBJ1-6; 10 bases are a match to TRBD1. J gave up 10 bases and V 0 bases, and 4 bases lay outside the gene matches. Per the germline V gene, CDR1 is SGHRS and CDR2 is YFSETQ. The CDR3 covers 15 residues. The CDR3 DNA reads TGCGCCAGCAGCTTGGAGGGACAGGGGCAGTCACCCCTCCACTTT. Its translation is CASSLEGQGQSPLHF. The entire variable domain, with the rest obtained from reference TRBV5-1 and TRBJ1-6, is as follows: KAGVTQTPRYLIKTRGQQVTLSCSPISGHRSVSWYQQTPGQGLQFLFEYFSETQRNKGNFPGRFSGRQFSNSRSEMNVSTLELGDSALYLCASSLEGQGQSPLHFGNGTRLTVT.

This sequence joins TRBV29-1 and TRBJ2-5; D possibly corresponds to TRBD1 (6 bases). This CDR3 spans 15 amino acids. The V gene lost 7 bases and the J gene lost 4 bases, with 22 bases spanning the gap. Germline V lookup: CDR1 SQVTM, CDR2 ANQGSEA. The CDR3 DNA reads TGCAGCGGTACACCCTTACAGGGAGCCGTAGAGACCCAGTACTTC. Amino acids: CSGTPLQGAVETQYF.

This clonotype has just one count. The chain uses TRBV15 and TRBJ2-7; tentative D call: TRBD2 (5 bases). Deletions cut 0 bases from V and 3 bases from J, with 12 bases between. Germline assignment: CDR1 LNHNV and CDR2 YYDKDF (reference sequence). The CDR3 extends over 15 amino acids. The CDR3 region has the DNA TGTGCCACCAGCAGAGAGATTAGCGCCAGCTACGAGCAGTACTTC. Its translation: CATSREISASYEQYF.